This T cell receptor beta chain originates from a study of T cell responses to AZD1222 COVID-19 vaccine. Study-wide points: AZD1222 recipients seropositive at baseline numbered only 5 or 6.

Concerning this clone itself: The antigen remains unidentified.

The CDR3 covers 15 residues. Germline values: CDR1 LGHDT, CDR2 YNNKEL (reference sequence). Trimming took off 4 bases at V and 0 bases at J, with 10 bases between the two ends. The repertoire was sequenced with immunoSEQ multiplex PCR; TCRdb's copy has only in-frame clones and lacks some. Among roughly 100,000 clones, 90% were seen once, and the ten largest hold approximately 8%. This receptor was taken from an adult who received the AZD1222 COVID-19 vaccine. This chain joins TRBV3-1 (or the pseudogene TRBV3-2) and TRBJ2-1, with TRBD2 as a possible D gene (5 bases). Specimen: peripheral blood, collected 28 days after the second AZD1222 dose. This CDR3 is CASSPPGSSYNEQFF. The CDR3 DNA is TGTGCCAGCAGCCCCCCGGGGAGCTCCTACAATGAGCAGTTCTTC.